This TCR beta chain was profiled in a study of T cell repertoires in cytomegalovirus infection. Study-level background: CMV infection plus the matching HLA type was flagged by public TCR beta signatures. Study-level results: The study identified carriers of CMV plus the relevant HLA from cumulative public TCR beta family frequency. Ex vivo, HLA-C-restricted CMV-specific TCR beta clonotypes prevailed over the rest of the response.

This clonotype was observed a few times. Antigen unknown. Germline V gives CDR1 MDHEN, CDR2 SYDVKM. Germline trimming cut 2 bases from V and 4 bases from J; bases unmatched to any gene: 3. This CDR3 region has 15 residues. TCRdb independently ran MiXCR on the reads; one entry per CDR3 protein. This sample has some 350,000 distinct CDR3 sequences, with around 29% found just once. Material: cultured PBMCs, obtained from culture after CMV antigen stimulation. This clonotype was obtained from a human donor in good health (CMV status not recorded). Some clones in this sample may be carry-over from other donors' samples. The chain uses TRBV28 and TRBJ2-2; 8 positions agree with TRBD2. CDR3 in amino acids: CASSLKSGSTGELFF. The CDR3, as DNA: TGTGCCAGCAGTTTAAAGAGCGGGAGCACCGGGGAGCTGTTTTTT.